This TCR beta chain derives from a study of blood T cell repertoires in COVID-19. Study-level information: Sites across the United States, Italy and Spain contributed samples from acute and convalescent COVID-19. Sources were T cells, B-cell-depleted T cells, or PBMCs; the material itself was cDNA or gDNA.

Study processing details: How many nucleated cells were present was estimated from reference gene primer amplification. The method was immunoSEQ multiplex PCR; TCRdb's version includes in-frame clones alone and lacks a portion of them. V and J calls and clone size come straight from that table; D and trimming were deduced from the DNA. The sample includes 120,000 or so clones, around 85% of them seen just once. The V end lost 5 bases, the J end lost 5 bases, and 17 bases lay between the germline ends. The CDR3 totals 14 residues. Germline V gives CDR1 GTSNPN, CDR2 SVGIG (reference sequence). The chain links TRBV30 to TRBJ2-3; no reliable D call. The sequence came from a man aged 65 to 79 who had recovered from COVID-19. The sample was peripheral blood. For the CDR3, the DNA is TGTGCCTGGGCGAACGCTTGGAGTATAGATACGCAGTATTTT. Translating gives CAWANAWSIDTQYF.